Listed here are 29 T cell receptor beta chains from one sample, sequenced in a study of regulatory T cells in long-lasting Graves disease. Time point specified: newly diagnosed GD, antithyroid drugs for less than 3 months. Extracted PBMC RNA gave rise to the TCR library. Through Arm-PCR of CDR3 regions and iRepertoire HTBI primers, TCR beta libraries were built. TCRdb passed the multiplex PCR reads through MiXCR, listing each CDR3 protein once. Among some 450,000 distinct CDR3 sequences listed, roughly 17% were seen once. The same specimen was also included in a second study, on T cells in Graves' hyperthyroidism and ophthalmopathy.

This sample comprised peripheral blood mononuclear cells (PBMCs), obtained at new diagnosis, from a patient treated with antithyroid drugs. The receptors were gathered from a woman aged 25 to 39 with Graves disease.

The sample holds many counts of this clonotype. V gene TRBV30 combines with J gene TRBJ2-1, with 8 nucleotides matching TRBD1. The CDR3 is 15 amino acids. Germline V gene lookup returns CDR1 GTSNPN and CDR2 SVGIG (reference sequence). The trim removed 0 bases at V and 6 bases at J, leaving 7 bases unmatched. The chain's CDR3 is CAWSVGQVWRNEQFF. CDR3 nucleotides: TGTGCCTGGAGTGTGGGACAGGTCTGGCGCAATGAGCAGTTCTTC. The full variable domain, completed using reference TRBV30 and TRBJ2-1, is SQTIHQWPATLVQPVGSPLSLECTVEGTSNPNLYWYRQAAGRGLQLLFYSVGIGQISSEVPQNLSASRPQDRQFILSSKKLLLSDSGFYLCAWSVGQVWRNEQFFGPGTRLTVL.

Notes on this clonotype: Being one base from a much bigger clone, this may be a read error. The J gene is TRBJ2-1, the V gene TRBV18; 11 bases map to TRBD2. Germline V CDR1 and CDR2: KGHSH, LQKENI. Trimming took 3 bases from V and 6 from J; bases not matched to a gene: 4. The CDR3 extends over 15 amino acids. Here the CDR3 DNA reads TGTGCCAGCTCACCTCTAGCGGGAGGAGGCAATGAGCAGTTCTTC. The encoded protein is CASSPLAGGGNEQFF.

This clonotype was seen repeatedly, ten times or more. The chain couples TRBV6-1 to TRBJ1-1; 10 nucleotides agree with TRBD1. V dropped 6 bases and J dropped 5; count of bases not matched to a gene: 15. CDR3 length: 17 residues. CDR1 is MNHNS, CDR2 SASEGT, per germline. The CDR3 bases are TGTGCCAGCAGAGCTCTCCTGGCCGGACAGGGGGGAACTGAAGCTTTCTTT. This sequence encodes CASRALLAGQGGTEAFF.

The rearrangement joins TRBV6-1 to TRBJ2-7; 7 nucleotides align to TRBD1. V was clipped by 5 bases and J by 9 bases; unmatched bases: 13. Per the germline V gene, CDR1 is MNHNS and CDR2 is SASEGT. The CDR3 totals 14 residues. In DNA, the CDR3 is TGTGCCAGCAGTCCTGGACAGGCGCCCCGGGTGCAGTACTTC. Its protein is CASSPGQAPRVQYF.

This clonotype qualifies as medium-sized (0.01 to 0.1%). The junction does not match germline at one end; this may be a read error. The chain combines TRBV11-2 with TRBJ2-3; weak D call: TRBD2 (6 bases). The germline V gene has CDR1 SGHAT and CDR2 FQNNGV. The CDR3 is 15 residues long. CDR3 amino acids: CASSRGDSSTDTQYF. As DNA, the CDR3 is TGCGCCAGCAGCCGCGGGGATTCAAGCACAGATACGCAGTATTTT.

Ten or more counts support this clonotype. The chain has TRBV2 and TRBJ2-5; maybe TRBD2 (6 bases). With 3 bases removed from V and 3 bases from J, the gap between germline ends came to 11 bases. This CDR3 spans 14 amino acids. From germline, CDR1 is SNHLY and CDR2 FYNNEI. CDR3 sequence reads: CASSDRDSKETQYF. The CDR3 coding sequence is TGTGCCAGCAGTGACCGGGACTCGAAAGAGACCCAGTACTTC.

This clonotype was recorded at least ten times. The DNA of the CDR3 is TGTGCCAGCTCATCCAACCCTTCCGCTAGCGGGGGCTACGAGCAGTACTTC. Encoded protein: CASSSNPSASGGYEQYF. The J gene is TRBJ2-7, the V gene TRBV18; 10 bases are a match to TRBD2. J gave up 3 bases and V 5 bases, and 13 bases lay outside the gene matches. Germline V gives CDR1 KGHSH, CDR2 LQKENI. This CDR3 comprises 17 residues.

The gene calls are TRBV18 and TRBJ1-2; D might be TRBD1 (6 bases). This CDR3 is 14 amino acids long. V was clipped by 5 bases and J by 2 bases, with 12 bases between them. CDR1 is KGHSH, CDR2 LQKENI, per germline. The CDR3 loop reads CASSAGGRNYGYTF. In DNA, the CDR3 is TGTGCCAGCTCAGCGGGGGGGCGGAACTATGGCTACACCTTC.

The table lists this clonotype with many counts. The chain links TRBV6-1 to TRBJ2-1, with TRBD2 matching over 10 bases. Trimming removed 6 bases from V and 0 bases from J; junction bases left unmatched: 5. Looked up from germline, CDR1 is MNHNS and CDR2 is SASEGT. The CDR3 is 16 residues long. CDR3 coding DNA: TGTGCCAGCAGGCCACTAGCGGGGAGCTCCTACAATGAGCAGTTCTTC. Its protein product is CASRPLAGSSYNEQFF.

This clonotype was counted at least ten times. V and J are TRBV11-2 and TRBJ2-7; 7 nucleotides line up with TRBD2. The CDR3 is 17 residues long. Trimming took 3 bases from V and 2 from J; bases not matched to a gene: 13. In germline, CDR1 is SGHAT, CDR2 FQNNGV. The CDR3 here is CASSLFPASSGTYEQYF. The CDR3, as DNA: TGTGCCAGCAGCTTGTTCCCGGCCTCTAGCGGCACCTACGAGCAGTACTTC.

This chain links TRBV7-9 with TRBJ1-4; 7 bases fit TRBD1. The CDR3 covers 14 residues. Trimming cost V 1 base and J 7 bases; bases outside gene matches: 3. The germline CDR1 and CDR2 sequences are SEHNR and FQNEAQ (reference sequence). In DNA, the CDR3 is TGTGCCAGCAGCTTAGGAGGGGGCAGTGAAAAACTGTTTTTT. Translation: CASSLGGGSEKLFF.

Note on this clonotype: A much bigger clone sits one base away, suggesting this may be a read error. The chain's CDR3 is CASSLSTGRPLLNEQFF. The CDR3 DNA sequence: TGTGCCAGCAGCTTAAGTACCGGGAGGCCCCTCCTCAATGAGCAGTTCTTC. V is TRBV11-2 and J is TRBJ2-1, with 7 bases that match TRBD2. The germline CDR1 and CDR2 sequences are SGHAT and FQNNGV. The CDR3 spans 17 residues. The trim removed 2 bases at V and 6 bases at J, leaving 13 bases unmatched.

The genes are TRBV7-9 and TRBJ2-7; 10 bases are a match to TRBD2. Germline CDR1 is SEHNR and CDR2 is FQNEAQ (reference sequence). CDR3 size: 15 residues. Unmatched junction bases numbered 4, after V lost 3 bases and J lost 2 bases. The DNA of the CDR3 is TGTGCCAGCAGCTTGTCTAGCGGGAGTCCCTACGAGCAGTACTTC. Protein: CASSLSSGSPYEQYF.

The table lists this clonotype with many counts. This chain links TRBV9 with TRBJ2-1; TRBD2 agrees at 12 bases. Germline V gene sequence: CDR1 SGDLS, CDR2 YYNGEE. The length of the CDR3 is 18 residues. V was pared by 0 bases and J by 3 bases, with 7 bases of the junction left unmatched. The CDR3 reads CASSVGRTSGNNYNEQFF. The CDR3 DNA reads TGTGCCAGCAGCGTAGGTCGGACTAGCGGGAATAACTACAATGAGCAGTTCTTC. The variable domain in full, completed from reference TRBV9 and TRBJ2-1, reads DSGVTQTPKHLITATGQRVTLRCSPRSGDLSVYWYQQSLDQGLQFLIQYYNGEERAKGNILERFSAQQFPDLHSELNLSSLELGDSALYFCASSVGRTSGNNYNEQFFGPGTRLTVL.

The sample holds a few counts of this clonotype. The chain carries TRBV7-8 and TRBJ2-1; 14 nucleotides line up with TRBD2. Per the germline V gene, CDR1 is SGHVS and CDR2 is FQNEAQ. The CDR3 length is 17 residues. V lost 8 bases and J lost 3; bases outside the gene matches: 9. The CDR3 bases are TGTGCCAGCGCAGGGACTAGCGGGAGTGGACTCTACAATGAGCAGTTCTTC. Translating it yields CASAGTSGSGLYNEQFF.

This clonotype was picked up many times. V is TRBV30 and J is TRBJ1-5; D possibly corresponds to TRBD1 (6 bases). The CDR3 loop spans 15 amino acids. The V gene's germline CDR1 is GTSNPN and CDR2 SVGIG (reference sequence). Trimming took off 5 bases at V and 7 bases at J, with 21 bases between the two ends. CDR3 loop: CAWAEELWGPQPQHF. CDR3 coding DNA: TGTGCCTGGGCCGAGGAGTTGTGGGGGCCCCAGCCCCAGCATTTT.

In regard to this clonotype: A much larger clone is a single base away; this may be a read error. The chain employs TRBV28 and TRBJ1-6; a weak D match, TRBD1 (6 bases). In germline, CDR1 is MDHEN, CDR2 SYDVKM. The CDR3 spans 16 residues. The CDR3 here is CTSSFSGVSYNSPLHF. CDR3 nucleotide sequence: TGTACCAGCAGTTTTTCAGGGGTGTCCTATAATTCACCCCTCCACTTT.

This chain joins TRBV20-1 and TRBJ2-7, with TRBD1 matching over 7 bases. In germline, CDR1 is DFQATT, CDR2 SNEGSKA (reference sequence). The CDR3 runs to 15 residues. The CDR3: CRVLGFGQGAYEQYF. The CDR3 DNA is TGCAGGGTTCTGGGCTTCGGGCAGGGGGCCTACGAGCAGTACTTC.

This clonotype was recorded many times. The V and J genes are TRBV19 and TRBJ2-1, with 12 bases that match TRBD2. Looked up from germline, CDR1 is LNHDA and CDR2 is SQIVND (reference sequence). The CDR3 is 16 residues long. With 5 bases clipped from V and 0 bases from J, the junction kept 2 bases outside the gene matches. This CDR3 reads CASSETSGSSYNEQFF. The CDR3 DNA is TGTGCCAGTAGTGAGACTAGCGGGAGCTCCTACAATGAGCAGTTCTTC.

This clonotype was detected only a few times. The chain links TRBV15 to TRBJ1-2; D remains ambiguous. Trimming shortened V by 0 bases and J by 7 bases, and 9 bases separated the two germline ends. The CDR3 extends over 13 amino acids. Germline CDR1 reads LNHNV; CDR2 reads YYDKDF (reference sequence). For the CDR3, the DNA is TGTGCCACCAGCAGAGACCTGCGCTCTGGCTACACCTTC. Its translation: CATSRDLRSGYTF.

This chain uses TRBV7-8 with TRBJ2-1, with 7 bases lining up with TRBD2. With 1 base clipped from V and 13 bases from J, the junction kept 16 bases outside the gene matches. The CDR3 totals 16 residues. Germline CDR1 and CDR2: SGHVS and FQNEAQ. The CDR3 DNA reads as TGTGCCAGCAGCTTAGAGCTAGCGGAGGGTGGAGAGACCCAGTTCTTC. Protein: CASSLELAEGGETQFF.

This chain links TRBV7-2 with TRBJ1-4; the D gene is possibly TRBD1 (6 bases). This CDR3 comprises 15 residues. Germline V gene data show CDR1 as SGHTA and CDR2 as FQGNSA. V was pared by 1 base and J by 8 bases, with 14 bases between. The CDR3 sequence: CASSLVQGLPEKLFF. DNA for the CDR3: TGTGCCAGCAGCTTAGTGCAGGGGCTTCCGGAAAAACTGTTTTTT.

There are many counts of this clonotype. This chain links TRBV11-1 with TRBJ1-1; D might be TRBD1 (6 bases). This CDR3 has 17 amino acids. In germline, CDR1 is SGHAT, CDR2 FQDESV (reference sequence). Trimming stripped 4 bases from V and 4 bases from J, with 22 bases between. CDR3 loop: CASSSSGGSLRSTEAFF. DNA for the CDR3: TGTGCCAGCAGCTCATCCGGGGGCAGCCTACGGAGCACTGAAGCTTTCTTT.

This clonotype was counted at least ten times. This chain connects TRBV12-5 to TRBJ2-1, with TRBD2 matching over 13 bases. The V gene's germline CDR1 is LGHNT and CDR2 FRNRAP. The CDR3 sequence is 12 residues long. The V and J ends lost 6 bases and 10 bases, in that order; junction bases with no gene match: 0. CDR3 loop: CASGGLAGEQFF. The CDR3 DNA reads as TGTGCTAGTGGGGGACTAGCGGGAGAGCAGTTCTTC.

This clonotype turned up a few times. The chain is built from TRBV10-2 and TRBJ1-4; TRBD1 is a possible D gene (5 bases). The length of the CDR3 is 14 residues. Trimming left V 6 bases short and J 3 bases short, with 11 bases between. The germline V gene has CDR1 WSHSY and CDR2 SAAADI. As DNA, the CDR3 is TGCGCCAGCAGCGCAGGGTCGGCTAATGAAAAACTGTTTTTT. This translates into CASSAGSANEKLFF.

This clonotype showed up many times. The rearrangement uses TRBV20-1 and TRBJ1-2; 7 bases fit TRBD1. The ends lost 1 base at V and 8 bases at J; junction bases unmatched: 7. The CDR3 is made up of 13 amino acids. Germline V lookup: CDR1 DFQATT, CDR2 SNEGSKA (reference sequence). The DNA of the CDR3 is TGCAGTGCTAGAGTTCTGACAGGGTGGGGCTACACCTTC. It is translated as CSARVLTGWGYTF.

This clonotype was picked up many times. V gene TRBV2 combines with J gene TRBJ2-1, with D perhaps matching TRBD2 (7 bases). The germline V and J ends were trimmed by 2 bases and 9 bases, with 20 bases remaining between them. The CDR3 loop spans 16 amino acids. Germline V lookup: CDR1 SNHLY, CDR2 FYNNEI. The CDR3 is CASSERGSGTSGEQFF. The CDR3 DNA reads as TGTGCCAGCAGTGAAAGGGGGAGCGGGACCTCCGGTGAGCAGTTCTTC.

This clonotype was detected only a few times. V gene TRBV19 combines with J gene TRBJ1-2; possibly TRBD1 for D (6 bases). The germline V gene encodes CDR1 LNHDA and CDR2 SQIVND (reference sequence). CDR3 length equals 12 residues. Trimming took off 6 bases at V and 8 bases at J, with 13 bases between the two ends. This chain's CDR3 is CASSKQGGGYTF. The DNA of the CDR3 is TGTGCCAGTAGCAAACAGGGAGGAGGCTACACCTTC.

The chain is built from TRBV7-9 and TRBJ1-5; D not certain. Germline V lookup: CDR1 SEHNR, CDR2 FQNEAQ (reference sequence). Trimming removed 1 base from V and 15 bases from J, with 16 bases in between. The CDR3 totals 13 residues. CDR3 residues: CASSLDWTAPMHF. DNA for the CDR3: TGTGCCAGCAGCTTAGACTGGACGGCCCCGATGCATTTT.